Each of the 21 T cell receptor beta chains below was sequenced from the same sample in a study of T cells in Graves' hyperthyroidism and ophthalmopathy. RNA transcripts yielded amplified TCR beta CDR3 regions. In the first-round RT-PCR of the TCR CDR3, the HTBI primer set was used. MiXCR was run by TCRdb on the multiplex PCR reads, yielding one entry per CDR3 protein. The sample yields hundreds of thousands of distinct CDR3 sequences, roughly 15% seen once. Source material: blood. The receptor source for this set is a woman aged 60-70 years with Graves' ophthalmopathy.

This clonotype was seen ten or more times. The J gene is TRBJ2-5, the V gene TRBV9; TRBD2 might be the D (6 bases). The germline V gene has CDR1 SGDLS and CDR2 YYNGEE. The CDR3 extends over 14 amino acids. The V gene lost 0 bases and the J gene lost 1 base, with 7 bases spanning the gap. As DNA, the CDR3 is TGTGCCAGCAGCGTAGGGGGACTCCAAGAGACCCAGTACTTC. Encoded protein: CASSVGGLQETQYF. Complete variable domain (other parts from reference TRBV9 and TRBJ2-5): DSGVTQTPKHLITATGQRVTLRCSPRSGDLSVYWYQQSLDQGLQFLIQYYNGEERAKGNILERFSAQQFPDLHSELNLSSLELGDSALYFCASSVGGLQETQYFGPGTRLLVL.

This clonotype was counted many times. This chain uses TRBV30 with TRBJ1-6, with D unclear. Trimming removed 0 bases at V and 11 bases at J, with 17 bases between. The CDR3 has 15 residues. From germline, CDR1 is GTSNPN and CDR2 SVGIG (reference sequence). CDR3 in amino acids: CAWSVPPVGRTPLHF. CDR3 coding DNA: TGTGCCTGGAGTGTACCGCCGGTGGGGAGGACACCCCTCCACTTT.

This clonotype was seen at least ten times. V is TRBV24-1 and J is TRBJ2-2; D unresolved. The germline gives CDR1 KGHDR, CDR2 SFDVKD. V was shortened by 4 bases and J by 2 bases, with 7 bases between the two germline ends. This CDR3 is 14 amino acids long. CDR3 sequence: CATSDLSNTGELFF. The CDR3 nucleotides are TGTGCCACCAGTGACCTGTCCAACACCGGGGAGCTGTTTTTT.

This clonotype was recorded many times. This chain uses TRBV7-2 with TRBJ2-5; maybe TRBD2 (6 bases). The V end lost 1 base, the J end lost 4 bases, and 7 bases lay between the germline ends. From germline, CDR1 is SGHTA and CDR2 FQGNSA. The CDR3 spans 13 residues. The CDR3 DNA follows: TGTGCCAGCAGCTTAGAAGCGGGAGAGACCCAGTACTTC. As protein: CASSLEAGETQYF. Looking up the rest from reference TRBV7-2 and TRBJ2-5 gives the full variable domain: GAGVSQSPSNKVTEKGKDVELRCDPISGHTALYWYRQSLGQGLEFLIYFQGNSAPDKSGLPSDRFSAERTGGSVSTLTIQRTQQEDSAVYLCASSLEAGETQYFGPGTRLLVL.

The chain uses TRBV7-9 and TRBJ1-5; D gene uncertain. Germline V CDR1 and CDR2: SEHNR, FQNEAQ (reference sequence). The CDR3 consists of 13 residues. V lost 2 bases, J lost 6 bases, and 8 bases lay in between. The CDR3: CASSLKAPQPQHF. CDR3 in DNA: TGTGCCAGCAGCTTAAAAGCACCTCAGCCCCAGCATTTT. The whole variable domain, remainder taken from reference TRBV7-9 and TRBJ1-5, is DTGVSQNPRHKITKRGQNVTFRCDPISEHNRLYWYRQTLGQGPEFLTYFQNEAQLEKSRLLSDRFSAERPKGSFSTLEIQRTEQGDSAMYLCASSLKAPQPQHFGDGTRLSIL.

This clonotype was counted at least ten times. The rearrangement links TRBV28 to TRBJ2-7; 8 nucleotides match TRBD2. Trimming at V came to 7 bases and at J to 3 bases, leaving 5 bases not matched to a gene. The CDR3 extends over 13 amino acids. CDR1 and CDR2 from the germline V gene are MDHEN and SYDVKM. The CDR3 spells CASNEAGVYEQYF. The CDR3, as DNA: TGTGCCAGCAACGAAGCGGGAGTCTACGAGCAGTACTTC. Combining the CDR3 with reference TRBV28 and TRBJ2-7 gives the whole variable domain DVKVTQSSRYLVKRTGEKVFLECVQDMDHENMFWYRQDPGLGLRLIYFSYDVKMKEKGDIPEGYSVSREKKERFSLILESASTNQTSMYLCASNEAGVYEQYFGPGTRLTVT.

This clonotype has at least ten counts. The CDR3 loop is CASSLSGLAGWNEQFF. The CDR3 DNA is TGTGCCAGCAGTTTATCGGGACTAGCGGGATGGAATGAGCAGTTCTTC. This sequence joins TRBV28 and TRBJ2-1; 13 bases match TRBD2. With V trimmed by 1 base and J by 7 bases, 4 bases remained unmatched. Germline CDR1 and CDR2: MDHEN and SYDVKM. The CDR3 runs to 16 residues.

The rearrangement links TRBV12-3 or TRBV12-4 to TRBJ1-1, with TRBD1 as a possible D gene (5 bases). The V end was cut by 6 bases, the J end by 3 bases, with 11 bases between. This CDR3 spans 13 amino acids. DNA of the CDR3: TGTGCCAGCAGGGACACTCGGGACACTGAAGCTTTCTTT. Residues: CASRDTRDTEAFF.

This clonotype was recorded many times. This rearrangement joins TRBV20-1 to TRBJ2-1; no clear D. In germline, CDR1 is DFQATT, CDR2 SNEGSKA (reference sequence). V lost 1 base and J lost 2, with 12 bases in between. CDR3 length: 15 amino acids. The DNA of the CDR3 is TGCAGTGCTAGAGGGGCTCCCCGGGCCTACAATGAGCAGTTCTTC. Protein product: CSARGAPRAYNEQFF.

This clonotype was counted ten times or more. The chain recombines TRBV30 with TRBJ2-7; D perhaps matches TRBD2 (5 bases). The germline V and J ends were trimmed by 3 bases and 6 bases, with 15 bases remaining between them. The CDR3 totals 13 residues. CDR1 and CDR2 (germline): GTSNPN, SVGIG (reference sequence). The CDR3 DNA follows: TGTGCCTGGAGCTCCGGACTCAGCGGCGAGCAGTACTTC. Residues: CAWSSGLSGEQYF.

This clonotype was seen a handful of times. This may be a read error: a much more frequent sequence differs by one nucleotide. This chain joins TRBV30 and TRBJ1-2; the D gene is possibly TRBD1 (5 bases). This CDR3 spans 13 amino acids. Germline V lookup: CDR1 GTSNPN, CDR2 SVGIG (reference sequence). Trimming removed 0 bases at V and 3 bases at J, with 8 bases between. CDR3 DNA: TGTGCCTGGAGTGTAGGAGGGGACTATGGCTACACCTTC. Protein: CAWSVGGDYGYTF.

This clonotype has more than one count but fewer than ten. The CDR3 sequence: CASSPRTSGYEQFF. Here the CDR3 DNA reads TGTGCCAGTAGTCCTCGGACTAGCGGCTATGAGCAGTTCTTC. The chain employs TRBV19 and TRBJ2-1; 10 nucleotides line up with TRBD2. With 5 bases clipped from V and 8 bases from J, the junction kept 6 bases outside the gene matches. Germline assignment: CDR1 LNHDA and CDR2 SQIVND (reference sequence). CDR3 length: 14 amino acids.

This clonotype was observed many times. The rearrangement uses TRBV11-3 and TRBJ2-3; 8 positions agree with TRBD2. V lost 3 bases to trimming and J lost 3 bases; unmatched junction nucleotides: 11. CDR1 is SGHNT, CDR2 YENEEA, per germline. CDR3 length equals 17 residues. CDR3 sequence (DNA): TGTGCCAGCAGCTTTACTGTGGGGAGCGGGAGTACAGATACGCAGTATTTT. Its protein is CASSFTVGSGSTDTQYF.

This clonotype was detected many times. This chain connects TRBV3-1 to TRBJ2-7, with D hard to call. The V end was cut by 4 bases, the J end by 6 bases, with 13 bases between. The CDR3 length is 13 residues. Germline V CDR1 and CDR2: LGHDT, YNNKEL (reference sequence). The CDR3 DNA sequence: TGTGCCAGCAGCCCTGAGGCGGTAAGCGAGCAGTACTTC. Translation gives CASSPEAVSEQYF.

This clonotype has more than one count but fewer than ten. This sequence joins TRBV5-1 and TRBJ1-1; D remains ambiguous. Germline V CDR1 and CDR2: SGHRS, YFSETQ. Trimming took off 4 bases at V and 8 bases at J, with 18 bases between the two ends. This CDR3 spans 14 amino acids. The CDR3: CASSPPGLEAEAFF. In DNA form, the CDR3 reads TGCGCCAGCAGCCCGCCCGGGCTCGAGGCCGAAGCTTTCTTT.

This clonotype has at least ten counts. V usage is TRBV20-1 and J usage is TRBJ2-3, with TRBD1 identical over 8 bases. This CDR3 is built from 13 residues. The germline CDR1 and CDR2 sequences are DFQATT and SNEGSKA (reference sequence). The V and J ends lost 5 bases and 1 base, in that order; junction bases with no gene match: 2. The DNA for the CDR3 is TGCAGTGCTTCGACAGGGGGCACAGATACGCAGTATTTT. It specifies CSASTGGTDTQYF.

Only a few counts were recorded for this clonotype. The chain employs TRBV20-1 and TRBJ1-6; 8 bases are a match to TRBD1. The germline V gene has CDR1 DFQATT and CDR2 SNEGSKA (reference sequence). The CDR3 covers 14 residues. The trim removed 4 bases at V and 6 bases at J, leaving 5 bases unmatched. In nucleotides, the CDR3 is TGCAGTGCTACGAGACAGGGGAGTAATTCACCCCTCCACTTT. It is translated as CSATRQGSNSPLHF.

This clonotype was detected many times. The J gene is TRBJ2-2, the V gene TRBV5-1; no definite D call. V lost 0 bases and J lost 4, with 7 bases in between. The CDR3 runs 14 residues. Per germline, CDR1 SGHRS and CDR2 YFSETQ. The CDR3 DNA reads TGCGCCAGCAGCTTGGTCGATTCCACCGGGGAGCTGTTTTTT. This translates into CASSLVDSTGELFF.

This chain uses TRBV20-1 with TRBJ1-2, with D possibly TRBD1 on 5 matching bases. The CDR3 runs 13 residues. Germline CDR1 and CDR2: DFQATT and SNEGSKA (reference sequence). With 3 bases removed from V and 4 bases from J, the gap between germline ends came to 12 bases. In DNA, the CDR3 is TGCAGTGCTAGCACTCCGGGACTCTATGGCTACACCTTC. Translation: CSASTPGLYGYTF.

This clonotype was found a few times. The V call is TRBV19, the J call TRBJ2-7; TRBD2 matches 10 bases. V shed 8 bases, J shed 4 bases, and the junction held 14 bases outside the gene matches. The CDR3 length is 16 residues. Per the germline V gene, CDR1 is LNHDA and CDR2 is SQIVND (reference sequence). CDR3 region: CASQNLSSGRRYEQYF. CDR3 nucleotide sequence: TGTGCCAGTCAAAACCTCTCTAGCGGGAGACGGTACGAGCAGTACTTC.

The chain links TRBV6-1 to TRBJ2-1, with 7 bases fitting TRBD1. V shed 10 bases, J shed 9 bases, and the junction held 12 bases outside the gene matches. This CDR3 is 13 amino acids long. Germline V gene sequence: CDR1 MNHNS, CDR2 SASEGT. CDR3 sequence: CATHRGKGGEQFF. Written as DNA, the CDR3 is TGTGCCACCCACAGGGGCAAGGGCGGTGAGCAGTTCTTC.